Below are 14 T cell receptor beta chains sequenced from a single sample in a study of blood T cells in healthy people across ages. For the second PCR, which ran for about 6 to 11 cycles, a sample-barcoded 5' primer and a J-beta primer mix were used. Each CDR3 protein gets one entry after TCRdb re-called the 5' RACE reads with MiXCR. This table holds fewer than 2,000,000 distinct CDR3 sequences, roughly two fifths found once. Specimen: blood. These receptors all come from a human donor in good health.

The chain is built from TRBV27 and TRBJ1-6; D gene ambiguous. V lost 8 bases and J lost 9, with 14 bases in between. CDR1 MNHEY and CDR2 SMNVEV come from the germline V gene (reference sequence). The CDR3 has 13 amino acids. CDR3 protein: CASSPGEISPLHF. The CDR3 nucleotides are TGTGCCAGCTCACCCGGGGAAATTTCACCCCTCCACTTT.

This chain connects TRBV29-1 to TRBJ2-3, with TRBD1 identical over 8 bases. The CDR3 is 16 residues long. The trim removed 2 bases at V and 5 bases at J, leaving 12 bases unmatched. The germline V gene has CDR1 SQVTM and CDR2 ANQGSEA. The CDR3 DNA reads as TGCAGCGTTGAAAGGAGGGCCAGGGGGCGTGTAGATACGCAGTATTTT. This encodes CSVERRARGRVDTQYF.

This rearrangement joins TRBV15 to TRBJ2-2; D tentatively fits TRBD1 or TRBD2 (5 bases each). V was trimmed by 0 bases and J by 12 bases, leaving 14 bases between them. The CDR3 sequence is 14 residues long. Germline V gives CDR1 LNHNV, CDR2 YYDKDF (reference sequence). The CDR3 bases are TGTGCCACCAGCAGAGATAAAGTAGGGACCAAGCTGTTTTTT. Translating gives CATSRDKVGTKLFF.

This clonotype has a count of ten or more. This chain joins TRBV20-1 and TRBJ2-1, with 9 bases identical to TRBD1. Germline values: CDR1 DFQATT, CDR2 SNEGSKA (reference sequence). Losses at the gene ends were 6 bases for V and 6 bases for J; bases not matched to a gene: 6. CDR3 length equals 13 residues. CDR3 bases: TGCAGTGCCCAGGGGACAGGGCTCAATGAGCAGTTCTTC. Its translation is CSAQGTGLNEQFF.

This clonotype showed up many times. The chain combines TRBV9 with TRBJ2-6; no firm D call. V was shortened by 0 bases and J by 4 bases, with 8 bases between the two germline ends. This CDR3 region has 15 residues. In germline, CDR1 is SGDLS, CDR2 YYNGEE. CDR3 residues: CASSVVGSGANVLTF. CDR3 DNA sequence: TGTGCCAGCAGCGTAGTTGGGTCCGGGGCCAACGTCCTGACTTTC.

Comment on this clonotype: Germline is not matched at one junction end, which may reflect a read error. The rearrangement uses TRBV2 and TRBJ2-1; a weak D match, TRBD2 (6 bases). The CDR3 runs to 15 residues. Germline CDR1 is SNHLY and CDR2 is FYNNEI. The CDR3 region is CASNELRGLYNEQFF. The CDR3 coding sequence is TGTGCCAGCAATGAACTGCGGGGCCTCTACAATGAGCAGTTCTTC.

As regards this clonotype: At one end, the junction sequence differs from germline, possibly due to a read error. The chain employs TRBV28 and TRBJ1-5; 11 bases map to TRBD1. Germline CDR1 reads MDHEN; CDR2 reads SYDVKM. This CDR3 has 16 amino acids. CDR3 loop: CACSLTPGQGDQPQHF. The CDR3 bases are TGTGCCTGCAGTTTGACCCCGGGACAGGGGGATCAGCCCCAGCATTTT.

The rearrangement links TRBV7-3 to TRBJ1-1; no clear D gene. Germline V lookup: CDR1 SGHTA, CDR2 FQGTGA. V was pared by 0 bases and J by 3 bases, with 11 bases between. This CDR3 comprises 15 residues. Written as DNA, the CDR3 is TGTGCCAGCAGCTTAACTCTTGCTGGGGACACTGAAGCTTTCTTT. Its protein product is CASSLTLAGDTEAFF.

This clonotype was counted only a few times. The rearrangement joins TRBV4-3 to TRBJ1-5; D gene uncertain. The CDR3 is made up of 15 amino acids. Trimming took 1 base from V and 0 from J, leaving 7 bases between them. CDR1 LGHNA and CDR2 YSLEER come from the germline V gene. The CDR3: CASSQGVHSNQPQHF. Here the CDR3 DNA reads TGCGCCAGCAGCCAAGGCGTACATAGCAATCAGCCCCAGCATTTT.

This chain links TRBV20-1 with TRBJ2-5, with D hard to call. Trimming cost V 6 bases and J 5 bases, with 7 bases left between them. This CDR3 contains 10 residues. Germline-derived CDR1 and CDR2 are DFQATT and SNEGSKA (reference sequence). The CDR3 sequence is CSAQRETQYF. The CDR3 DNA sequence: TGCAGTGCCCAACGGGAGACCCAGTACTTC.

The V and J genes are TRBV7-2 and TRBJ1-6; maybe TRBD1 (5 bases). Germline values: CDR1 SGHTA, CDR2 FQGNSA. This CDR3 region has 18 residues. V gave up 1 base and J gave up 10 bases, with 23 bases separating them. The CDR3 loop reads CASSLVGGGHYGVSPLHF. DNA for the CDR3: TGTGCCAGCAGCTTAGTTGGAGGTGGACACTATGGAGTGTCACCCCTCCACTTT.

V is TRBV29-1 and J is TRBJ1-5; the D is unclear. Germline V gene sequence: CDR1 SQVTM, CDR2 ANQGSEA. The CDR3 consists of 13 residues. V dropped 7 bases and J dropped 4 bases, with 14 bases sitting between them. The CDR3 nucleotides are TGCAGCGGTGGTACAGTTTCTAATCAGCCCCAGCATTTT. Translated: CSGGTVSNQPQHF.

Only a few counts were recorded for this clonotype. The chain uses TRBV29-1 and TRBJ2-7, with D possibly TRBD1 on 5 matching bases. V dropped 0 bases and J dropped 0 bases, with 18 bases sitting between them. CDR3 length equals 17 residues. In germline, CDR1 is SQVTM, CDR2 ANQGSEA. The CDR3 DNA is TGCAGCGTTGAAGACCCCAGCGCGGCAGGGAACTCCTACGAGCAGTACTTC. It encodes CSVEDPSAAGNSYEQYF.

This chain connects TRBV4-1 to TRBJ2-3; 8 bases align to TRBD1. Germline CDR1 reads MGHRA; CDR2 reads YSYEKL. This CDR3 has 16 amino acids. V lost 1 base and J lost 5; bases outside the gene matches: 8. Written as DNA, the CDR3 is TGCGCCAGCAGCCAAGCAGCCGGGACAGGTCGAGATACGCAGTATTTT. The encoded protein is CASSQAAGTGRDTQYF.